The 19 T cell receptor beta chains listed next were all sequenced from one sample in a study of beta chain features in type 1 diabetes (dated by TCRdb to between 2018 and 2020). What the work shows at the level of the full study, not this receptor alone: In all four CD4+ subsets, TCRB CDR3 length was moderately but significantly shorter in type 1 diabetes patients.

No cognate antigen is known for these TCRs. To prepare the library, the immunoSEQ multiplex PCR assay was applied. The entire amount of isolated RNA was reverse transcribed using the High Capacity cDNA Reverse Transcription Kit, so the sequenced TCRB transcripts were expressed ones. Sourced from immuneACCESS, this table was stored by TCRdb with only in-frame sequences that have V and J called. A share of the clones is absent; for the studies checked, an unresolved V gene accounts for under half, and the remainder has no known explanation. The sample includes 130,000 to 150,000 clones, with 10% to 15% observed a single time. 1.3% of the sample is in the top ten clones. The sample comprised central memory CD4+ T cells from blood. These receptor sequences come from a man aged 18-30 years with type 1 diabetes.

This clone was counted only a few times. DNA for the CDR3: TGTGCCAGCTCGATCCAACAGTTGTTGGGCCAGCCCCAGCATTTT. This sequence encodes CASSIQQLLGQPQHF. The chain employs TRBV18 and TRBJ1-5, with D hard to call. The CDR3 runs to 15 residues. V was clipped by 6 bases and J by 7 bases, with 19 bases between them. Germline V gives CDR1 KGHSH, CDR2 LQKENI. Looking up the rest from reference TRBV18 and TRBJ1-5 gives the full variable domain: NAGVMQNPRHLVRRRGQEARLRCSPMKGHSHVYWYRQLPEEGLKFMVYLQKENIIDESGMPKERFSAEFPKEGPSILRIQQVVRGDSAAYFCASSIQQLLGQPQHFGDGTRLSIL.

This clone was found a few times. The chain recombines TRBV27 with TRBJ1-5, with D uncertain. This CDR3 spans 13 amino acids. Germline-derived CDR1 and CDR2 are MNHEY and SMNVEV (reference sequence). V lost 3 bases and J lost 2, with 5 bases in between. As DNA, the CDR3 is TGTGCCAGCAGTTTTGGCCGCAATCAGCCCCAGCATTTT. Translated, it gives CASSFGRNQPQHF.

V usage is TRBV5-1 and J usage is TRBJ1-1, with unresolved D. CDR1 is SGHRS and CDR2 is YFSETQ in the germline V gene. V lost 0 bases and J lost 1, with 7 bases in between. This CDR3 is 14 amino acids long. The CDR3 sequence is CASSLAASNTEAFF. In nucleotides, the CDR3 is TGCGCCAGCAGCTTGGCCGCATCGAACACTGAAGCTTTCTTT.

This clone occurred a few times. V usage is TRBV7-9 and J usage is TRBJ1-1, with no clear D. Trimming removed 4 bases at V and 1 base at J, with 7 bases between. Germline assignment: CDR1 SEHNR and CDR2 FQNEAQ (reference sequence). The CDR3 has 13 amino acids. The CDR3 protein is CASSWEGNTEAFF. The CDR3 DNA follows: TGTGCCAGCAGCTGGGAGGGGAACACTGAAGCTTTCTTT.

The V and J genes are TRBV5-1 and TRBJ2-1; 8 bases map to TRBD1. The J segment lost 8 bases and the V segment lost 2 bases, leaving 6 bases of the junction unmatched. The CDR3 has 14 amino acids. The germline gives CDR1 SGHRS, CDR2 YFSETQ. The DNA of the CDR3 is TGCGCCAGCAGCTTTTCCGGACAGGGCTATGAGCAGTTCTTC. Its protein is CASSFSGQGYEQFF.

This clone was seen more than once but under ten times. The rearrangement uses TRBV7-9 and TRBJ2-7; D possibly uses TRBD1 or TRBD2 (5 bases each). V gave up 8 bases and J gave up 1 base, with 12 bases separating them. The CDR3 extends over 13 amino acids. The V gene's germline CDR1 is SEHNR and CDR2 FQNEAQ (reference sequence). DNA of the CDR3: TGTGCCAGCTCGGGGAGACAGTCCTACGAGCAGTACTTC. Its protein is CASSGRQSYEQYF.

The V gene is TRBV30, the J gene TRBJ1-2; D not resolved. V shed 8 bases and J shed 7 bases, with 23 bases lying between them. This CDR3 has 14 amino acids. CDR1 and CDR2 from the germline V gene are GTSNPN and SVGIG (reference sequence). CDR3 protein: CAGRGVRVRRGYTF. The CDR3 DNA is TGTGCCGGCCGAGGCGTCCGGGTTAGACGTGGCTACACCTTC.

The V and J genes are TRBV29-1 and TRBJ1-1, with D hard to call. The CDR3 extends over 10 amino acids. Germline assignment: CDR1 SQVTM and CDR2 ANQGSEA. The ends were cut back, 4 bases at V and 8 bases at J, with 8 bases in the middle. In nucleotides, the CDR3 is TGCAGCGTTGGAAAGGGCGAAGCTTTCTTT. Translated: CSVGKGEAFF. Looking up the rest from reference TRBV29-1 and TRBJ1-1 gives the full variable domain: SAVISQKPSRDICQRGTSLTIQCQVDSQVTMMFWYRQQPGQSLTLIATANQGSEATYESGFVIDKFPISRPNLTFSTLTVSNMSPEDSSIYLCSVGKGEAFFGQGTRLTVV.

By frequency in the sample, this clone is medium-sized. Other DNA sequences in the same sample also yield this CDR3. The chain employs TRBV29-1 and TRBJ2-1; maybe TRBD1 (6 bases). This CDR3 spans 13 amino acids. Germline V gives CDR1 SQVTM, CDR2 ANQGSEA. Trimming shortened V by 5 bases and J by 6 bases, and 14 bases separated the two germline ends. Written as DNA, the CDR3 is TGCAGCGTTCAGGCAGGGGTTGGCAATGAGCAGTTCTTC. This translates into CSVQAGVGNEQFF.

CDR3 sequence (DNA): TGTGCCAGCAGCCCTACAAGGGGCCGGACTACAGATACGCAGTATTTT. Its translation is CASSPTRGRTTDTQYF. The V call is TRBV5-6, the J call TRBJ2-3; D may correspond to TRBD1 or TRBD2 (5 bases each). Germline CDR1 reads SGHDT; CDR2 reads YYEEEE. The length of the CDR3 is 16 residues. V was pared by 4 bases and J by 3 bases, with 18 bases between.

In its sample, this clone was seen a few times. The chain combines TRBV30 with TRBJ1-2; tentative D call: TRBD1 (5 bases). V dropped 2 bases and J dropped 4 bases, with 5 bases sitting between them. Germline-derived CDR1 and CDR2 are GTSNPN and SVGIG (reference sequence). The CDR3 loop spans 11 amino acids. CDR3 amino acids: CAWSQGYGYTF. CDR3 DNA: TGTGCCTGGAGTCAGGGCTATGGCTACACCTTC.

The V gene is TRBV2, the J gene TRBJ1-6; 10 bases fit TRBD1. CDR3 size: 14 residues. Per germline, CDR1 SNHLY and CDR2 FYNNEI. The trim removed 7 bases at V and 9 bases at J, leaving 6 bases unmatched. CDR3 sequence (DNA): TGTGCCAGCACAACGGGACAGGGGTTTTCACCCCTCCACTTT. Translation gives CASTTGQGFSPLHF.

There are a few counts of this clone. The chain is built from TRBV28 and TRBJ1-1, with D perhaps matching TRBD1 (5 bases). Germline CDR1 MDHEN, CDR2 SYDVKM. The CDR3 is 14 residues long. Trimming removed 7 bases at V and 5 bases at J, with 17 bases between. CDR3: CASTSPGSTTEAFF. CDR3 sequence (DNA): TGTGCCAGCACCTCCCCAGGGAGTACTACTGAAGCTTTCTTT.

This clone was detected ten times or more. Other DNA sequences in this sample translate to the same CDR3. For the CDR3, the DNA is TGCAGTGCTACCCCAAACTATGGCTACACCTTC. The encoded protein is CSATPNYGYTF. This sequence joins TRBV20-1 and TRBJ1-2; D unresolved. CDR3 length: 11 amino acids. Germline values: CDR1 DFQATT, CDR2 SNEGSKA (reference sequence). V gave up 4 bases and J gave up 2 bases, with 5 bases separating them.

J is TRBJ1-6 and V is TRBV6-6; tentatively, D is TRBD1 (6 bases). V was pared by 4 bases and J by 6 bases, with 10 bases between. Germline CDR1 reads MNHNY; CDR2 reads SVGAGI (reference sequence). The CDR3 contains 14 residues. This CDR3 reads CASSFRDTNSPLHF. The CDR3 DNA reads TGTGCCAGCAGTTTCCGGGACACTAATTCACCCCTCCACTTT.

This clone came up a few times. The rearrangement uses TRBV7-8 and TRBJ2-1; 7 nucleotides match TRBD2. The CDR3 loop spans 16 amino acids. Germline CDR1 SGHVS, CDR2 FQNEAQ. V was clipped by 1 base and J by 10 bases; unmatched bases: 13. For the CDR3, the DNA is TGTGCCAGCAGCTTAGATTTCCGTGGCGGACTAGAGGAGCAGTTCTTC. The encoded protein is CASSLDFRGGLEEQFF.

V and J are TRBV27 and TRBJ2-7; D gene unclear. V was pared by 6 bases and J by 5 bases, with 17 bases between. This CDR3 comprises 14 residues. The germline V gene has CDR1 MNHEY and CDR2 SMNVEV (reference sequence). CDR3 amino acids: CASSSEVGVDEQYF. Here the CDR3 DNA reads TGTGCCAGCAGCTCCGAGGTGGGTGTCGACGAGCAGTACTTC.

J is TRBJ2-6 and V is TRBV4-2; D is unclear. V was shortened by 0 bases and J by 0 bases, with 3 bases between the two germline ends. Germline V CDR1 and CDR2: LGHNA, YNFKEQ. The CDR3 loop spans 15 amino acids. CDR3 nucleotide sequence: TGTGCCAGCAGCCAAGATCCCTCTGGGGCCAACGTCCTGACTTTC. It codes for CASSQDPSGANVLTF.

The chain couples TRBV10-1 to TRBJ1-6; no firm D call. CDR1 and CDR2 (germline): WNHNN, SYGVQD (reference sequence). The CDR3 runs 13 residues. The V gene lost 4 bases and the J gene lost 10 bases, with 11 bases spanning the gap. CDR3 protein: CASSGNLRSPLHF. In nucleotides, the CDR3 is TGCGCCAGCAGTGGAAACCTACGGTCACCCCTCCACTTT.